A single sample gave rise to the 23 T cell receptor beta chains below, sequenced in a study of early T cells in non-severe SARS-CoV-2 infection. TCRdb analysed the 5' RACE reads with MiXCR anew, one entry per CDR3 protein. The sample carries roughly 80,000 distinct CDR3 sequences, over 13% recorded once. Sequenced sample: whole blood. Receptors were obtained from an adult who was a healthcare worker with PCR-confirmed SARS-CoV-2 infection or an uninfected control (not recorded which).

The genes are TRBV10-2 and TRBJ2-2; 12 nucleotides match TRBD2. This CDR3 comprises 14 residues. The germline CDR1 and CDR2 sequences are WSHSY and SAAADI. After removal of 10 bases from V and 4 bases from J, the junction contained 4 bases not matched to a gene. The CDR3 reads CATTGLAGTGELFF. The DNA for the CDR3 is TGCGCCACCACGGGACTAGCGGGCACCGGGGAGCTGTTTTTT.

This clonotype was seen just once. The chain combines TRBV10-3 with TRBJ2-1; D gene unclear. The CDR3 loop spans 11 amino acids. Germline assignment: CDR1 ENHRY and CDR2 SYGVKD. Trimming took 2 bases from V and 6 from J, leaving 2 bases between them. The CDR3: CAISEANEQFF. The CDR3 nucleotides are TGTGCCATCAGTGAGGCCAATGAGCAGTTCTTC.

The table lists this clonotype with many counts. The chain combines TRBV20-1 with TRBJ2-1; D may be TRBD1 or TRBD2 (6 bases each). Germline V lookup: CDR1 DFQATT, CDR2 SNEGSKA (reference sequence). V was clipped by 6 bases and J by 5 bases, with 11 bases between them. The length of the CDR3 is 12 residues. CDR3 amino acids: CSARGLNNEQFF. The DNA for the CDR3 is TGCAGTGCCAGGGGACTGAACAATGAGCAGTTCTTC.

This clonotype was counted many times. The chain is built from TRBV11-2 and TRBJ2-7, with 7 bases aligning to TRBD1. Germline-derived CDR1 and CDR2 are SGHAT and FQNNGV. The CDR3 sequence is 14 residues long. V dropped 5 bases and J dropped 4; count of bases not matched to a gene: 8. DNA for the CDR3: TGTGCCAGCAGCGAGGGGGCGCAGAGATACGAGCAGTACTTC. Translated: CASSEGAQRYEQYF. Together with reference TRBV11-2 and TRBJ2-7, the CDR3 gives the full variable domain: EAGVAQSPRYKIIEKRQSVAFWCNPISGHATLYWYQQILGQGPKLLIQFQNNGVVDDSQLPKDRFSAERLKGVDSTLKIQPAKLEDSAVYLCASSEGAQRYEQYFGPGTRLTVT.

By frequency in the sample, this clonotype is medium-sized. The rearrangement uses TRBV2 and TRBJ2-1; the D gene is possibly TRBD2 (5 bases). This CDR3 contains 15 residues. From germline, CDR1 is SNHLY and CDR2 FYNNEI. V lost 4 bases and J 2 bases, leaving 12 bases between the germline ends. CDR3 sequence: CASSVPGKTYNEQFF. The CDR3 nucleotides are TGTGCCAGCAGTGTTCCGGGAAAAACCTACAATGAGCAGTTCTTC.

The chain links TRBV21-1 to TRBJ2-1; the table's TRBD1 call for D was not verified on the DNA. TRBV21-1 is tagged as a pseudogene. The CDR3 runs 13 residues. The CDR3 DNA sequence: TGTGCCAGCAGCAAGACAGGGAGGAGTGAGCAGTTCTTC. It specifies CASSKTGRSEQFF.

This clonotype was picked up many times. This rearrangement joins TRBV28 to TRBJ2-4; TRBD2 matches at 9 bases. This CDR3 region has 19 residues. The germline CDR1 and CDR2 sequences are MDHEN and SYDVKM. The J segment lost 8 bases and the V segment lost 7 bases, leaving 24 bases of the junction unmatched. The CDR3 sequence is CASTLDRRMVAGAEDIQYF. DNA for the CDR3: TGTGCCAGCACCCTGGACAGGCGGATGGTAGCGGGAGCAGAGGACATTCAGTACTTC.

A single count supports this clonotype. This chain joins TRBV7-9 and TRBJ2-7; no clear D gene. The V and J ends lost 5 bases and 3 bases respectively, with 11 bases between them. The CDR3 runs 13 residues. CDR1 is SEHNR, CDR2 FQNEAQ, per germline (reference sequence). The CDR3 DNA follows: TGTGCCAGCAGCCCAGTGGTCGGCTACGAGCAGTACTTC. It specifies CASSPVVGYEQYF.

The rearrangement links TRBV6-5 to TRBJ1-6; D remains ambiguous. With 6 bases removed from V and 7 bases from J, the gap between germline ends came to 19 bases. Looked up from germline, CDR1 is MNHEY and CDR2 is SVGAGI. The CDR3 length is 16 residues. Here the CDR3 reads CASRPALAAVNSPLHF. For the CDR3, the DNA is TGTGCCAGCAGACCAGCCTTGGCCGCCGTCAATTCACCCCTCCACTTT.

This chain's CDR3 is CASSVDGGAGQPQHF. For the CDR3, the DNA is TGTGCCAGCAGCGTAGACGGCGGAGCGGGTCAGCCCCAGCATTTT. The chain combines TRBV9 with TRBJ1-5; unclear D gene. This CDR3 has 15 amino acids. V was trimmed by 0 bases and J by 6 bases, leaving 13 bases between them. Looked up from germline, CDR1 is SGDLS and CDR2 is YYNGEE.

The chain employs TRBV4-1 and TRBJ2-7; the D gene is possibly TRBD2 (6 bases). The CDR3 totals 14 residues. Germline V gene sequence: CDR1 MGHRA, CDR2 YSYEKL. V lost 3 bases, J lost 5 bases, and 14 bases lay in between. The CDR3 region is CASSQTRLVDEQYF. Written as DNA, the CDR3 is TGCGCCAGCAGCCAGACTAGGTTGGTGGACGAGCAGTACTTC.

This clonotype was recorded at least ten times. V is TRBV7-9 and J is TRBJ1-5; D gene ambiguous. V was trimmed by 5 bases and J by 4 bases, leaving 9 bases between them. CDR3 length equals 13 residues. Germline CDR1 and CDR2: SEHNR and FQNEAQ (reference sequence). The CDR3 is CASSRTGNQPQHF. The CDR3 nucleotides are TGTGCCAGCAGCCGGACTGGAAATCAGCCCCAGCATTTT.

This clonotype was counted ten times or more. CDR3 DNA sequence: TGTGCCAGCAGTGAAAATGGGCAATTGCAGTTCTTC. It translates to CASSENGQLQFF. The chain links TRBV2 to TRBJ2-1; D gene uncertain. Per the germline V gene, CDR1 is SNHLY and CDR2 is FYNNEI. Trimming cost V 2 bases and J 12 bases, with 11 bases left between them. The CDR3 is 12 residues long. Filled out from reference TRBV2 and TRBJ2-1, the complete variable domain reads EPEVTQTPSHQVTQMGQEVILRCVPISNHLYFYWYRQILGQKVEFLVSFYNNEISEKSEIFDDQFSVERPDGSNFTLKIRSTKLEDSAMYFCASSENGQLQFFGPGTRLTVL.

In its sample, this clonotype was seen many times. The chain joins TRBV7-6 to TRBJ2-2; unclear D gene. The CDR3 loop spans 13 amino acids. The V and J ends lost 3 bases and 6 bases respectively, with 8 bases between them. Germline assignment: CDR1 SGHVS and CDR2 FNYEAQ. The CDR3 reads CASSFDGAGELFF. As DNA, the CDR3 is TGTGCCAGCAGCTTTGATGGTGCCGGGGAGCTGTTTTTT.

V and J are TRBV29-1 and TRBJ2-1; 10 positions agree with TRBD1. From germline, CDR1 is SQVTM and CDR2 ANQGSEA. V gave up 1 base and J gave up 2 bases; unmatched junction bases: 5. The CDR3 is 16 amino acids. The CDR3 sequence: CSVEGDRGLPYNEQFF. CDR3 nucleotides: TGCAGCGTTGAAGGAGACAGGGGGCTTCCCTACAATGAGCAGTTCTTC.

The J gene is TRBJ2-1, the V gene TRBV7-2; TRBD2 matches 11 bases. Germline CDR1 is SGHTA and CDR2 is FQGNSA. Trimming cost V 1 base and J 6 bases; bases outside gene matches: 5. The CDR3 totals 16 residues. The CDR3 region has the DNA TGTGCCAGCAGCTTAGACCCTAGCGGGGGGCGCAATGAGCAGTTCTTC. This sequence encodes CASSLDPSGGRNEQFF.

This clonotype was detected only a few times. The rearrangement joins TRBV5-4 to TRBJ2-1; D possibly uses TRBD1 or TRBD2 (5 bases each). The ends were cut back, 2 bases at V and 3 bases at J, with 18 bases in the middle. Germline lookup yields CDR1 SGHNT and CDR2 YYREEE (reference sequence). This CDR3 comprises 17 residues. The CDR3 protein is CASSLGPVGANYNEQFF. In nucleotides, the CDR3 is TGTGCCAGCAGCTTAGGCCCCGTCGGGGCCAACTACAATGAGCAGTTCTTC.

This clonotype was picked up a small number of times. The rearrangement uses TRBV5-5 and TRBJ1-3, with unresolved D. Germline-derived CDR1 and CDR2 are SGHKS and YYEKEE (reference sequence). Deletions cut 4 bases from V and 0 bases from J, with 14 bases between. The CDR3 totals 16 residues. The CDR3 bases are TGTGCCAGCAGCCCTTTGACGGTCTCCTCTGGAAACACCATATATTTT. As protein: CASSPLTVSSGNTIYF.

The table lists this clonotype with a few counts. The conserved phenylalanine or tryptophan normally closing the CDR3 is absent here, so this likely arose from a read error. The DNA is left out, because the CDR3 cannot be placed on it with certainty; the CDR3 is given as TCRdb lists it. V and J are TRBV28 and TRBJ2-1; no DNA check was done on the table's D call, TRBD2. The germline V gene has CDR1 MDHEN and CDR2 SYDVKM. The CDR3 contains 13 residues when both ends are counted. CDR3 residues: CASSRMGLAGVVV.

This chain links TRBV30 with TRBJ1-5; D is unresolved. Trimming removed 1 base at V and 0 bases at J, with 7 bases between. Germline V CDR1 and CDR2: GTSNPN, SVGIG (reference sequence). This CDR3 spans 14 amino acids. The CDR3 nucleotides are TGTGCCTGGAGTGGGAGTATTAGCAATCAGCCCCAGCATTTT. As protein: CAWSGSISNQPQHF.

This rearrangement joins TRBV5-6 to TRBJ1-1; unclear D gene. Trimming took off 1 base at V and 0 bases at J, with 13 bases between the two ends. From germline, CDR1 is SGHDT and CDR2 YYEEEE. This CDR3 contains 16 residues. CDR3 amino acids: CASSLLSAHMNTEAFF. The CDR3 bases are TGTGCCAGCAGCTTGCTCAGTGCCCACATGAACACTGAAGCTTTCTTT.

This chain uses TRBV20-1 with TRBJ2-5, with D perhaps matching TRBD1 (7 bases). V lost 0 bases and J lost 5, with 19 bases in between. CDR1 and CDR2 (germline): DFQATT, SNEGSKA (reference sequence). The CDR3 length is 16 residues. The CDR3 coding sequence is TGCAGTGCTAGAGATCGAAGGAGGGGGCGTTTTGAGACCCAGTACTTC. It codes for CSARDRRRGRFETQYF.

In its sample, this clonotype was seen many times. V is TRBV10-3 and J is TRBJ2-5; 7 bases map to TRBD2. With 3 bases clipped from V and 5 bases from J, the junction kept 6 bases outside the gene matches. The CDR3 spans 14 residues. Germline V gene data show CDR1 as ENHRY and CDR2 as SYGVKD. The CDR3 DNA reads TGTGCCATCAGTGAACCGCTCGGGGGGGAGACCCAGTACTTC. Its translation is CAISEPLGGETQYF.